The 17 T cell receptor beta chains presented below share a single source sample, sequenced in a study of T cell repertoires in cytomegalovirus infection. TCRdb independently ran MiXCR on the reads; one entry per CDR3 protein. The table lists about 740,000 distinct CDR3 sequences, around 32% of them singletons. These receptors' antigens are unknown. The sequenced sample was cultured PBMCs, obtained from culture after CMV antigen stimulation. These receptors were taken from a human donor in good health (CMV status not recorded). Some clones in this sample may be carry-over from other donors' samples.

This clonotype has more than one count but fewer than ten. V usage is TRBV10-3 and J usage is TRBJ2-7, with 10 positions matching TRBD1. V shed 4 bases, J shed 3 bases, and the junction held 21 bases outside the gene matches. Germline V gene lookup returns CDR1 ENHRY and CDR2 SYGVKD. This CDR3 has 20 residues. In nucleotides, the CDR3 is TGTGCCATCAGTGGAAGATTGGGACAGGGGAACTCGCGGACCAGCTACGAGCAGTACTTC. It is translated as CAISGRLGQGNSRTSYEQYF.

V gene TRBV7-9 combines with J gene TRBJ2-1, with 9 bases fitting TRBD2. Germline CDR1 is SEHNR and CDR2 is FQNEAQ (reference sequence). The CDR3 is made up of 15 amino acids. The V and J ends lost 2 bases and 10 bases, in that order; junction bases with no gene match: 9. The CDR3 DNA reads TGTGCCAGCAGCTTAAGTCTAGCGGGACGGTCGGAGCAGTTCTTC. Protein: CASSLSLAGRSEQFF.

The chain uses TRBV6-5 and TRBJ2-1; TRBD2 agrees at 7 bases. CDR3 size: 15 residues. Germline values: CDR1 MNHEY, CDR2 SVGAGI. Trimming cost V 0 bases and J 6 bases; bases outside gene matches: 5. Here the CDR3 reads CASSYSGEGSNEQFF. The CDR3 nucleotides are TGTGCCAGCAGTTACTCGGGGGAGGGGTCCAATGAGCAGTTCTTC.

This clonotype was observed a handful of times. The V call is TRBV12-3 or TRBV12-4, the J call TRBJ1-5; D perhaps matches TRBD1 (6 bases). Trimming took off 6 bases at V and 7 bases at J, with 16 bases between the two ends. The CDR3 consists of 14 residues. CDR3 DNA: TGTGCCAGCAGCCTGCAGGGGCGTGGGCAGCCCCAGCATTTT. Translated, it gives CASSLQGRGQPQHF.

In this sample, this clonotype turned up many times. This chain connects TRBV7-2 to TRBJ2-3; weak D call: TRBD2 (5 bases). Trimming took 4 bases from V and 3 from J, leaving 14 bases between them. CDR3 size: 15 residues. Germline V gives CDR1 SGHTA, CDR2 FQGNSA. CDR3 in DNA: TGTGCCAGCAGCTCCGGGCTGACGGGGACAGATACGCAGTATTTT. Protein: CASSSGLTGTDTQYF.

This clonotype was detected only a few times. The chain couples TRBV7-2 to TRBJ2-7; TRBD1 aligns across 8 bases. V gave up 5 bases and J gave up 7 bases; unmatched junction bases: 7. CDR1 is SGHTA, CDR2 FQGNSA, per germline. CDR3 length: 13 amino acids. The CDR3 DNA is TGTGCCAGCAGCAACCAGGGGGCGGGGGAGCAGTACTTC. Its protein is CASSNQGAGEQYF.

This clonotype appeared a few times. The J gene is TRBJ2-3, the V gene TRBV7-8; 9 nucleotides agree with TRBD2. The CDR3 length is 14 residues. Germline loops: CDR1 SGHVS, CDR2 FQNEAQ. The V and J ends lost 2 bases and 4 bases, in that order; junction bases with no gene match: 1. CDR3 sequence reads: CASSLLAGSDTQYF. As DNA, the CDR3 is TGTGCCAGCAGCTTACTAGCGGGATCAGATACGCAGTATTTT.

The chain recombines TRBV4-1 with TRBJ1-2; possibly TRBD1 for D (5 bases). This CDR3 region has 13 residues. V lost 1 base and J lost 8, with 11 bases in between. Germline V CDR1 and CDR2: MGHRA, YSYEKL. CDR3 in DNA: TGCGCCAGCAGCCAAGTCGGGACCAAGGGCTACACCTTC. Translation: CASSQVGTKGYTF.

The V gene is TRBV7-6, the J gene TRBJ2-1; D gene uncertain. The germline gives CDR1 SGHVS, CDR2 FNYEAQ. The germline V and J ends were trimmed by 5 bases and 10 bases, with 12 bases remaining between them. The CDR3 covers 12 residues. Here the CDR3 reads CASSRVGGEQFF. The CDR3 nucleotides read TGTGCCAGCAGCAGAGTAGGTGGAGAGCAGTTCTTC. The entire variable domain, with the rest obtained from reference TRBV7-6 and TRBJ2-1, is as follows: GAGVSQSPRYKVTKRGQDVALRCDPISGHVSLYWYRQALGQGPEFLTYFNYEAQQDKSGLPNDRFSAERPEGSISTLTIQRTEQRDSAMYRCASSRVGGEQFFGPGTRLTVL.

The chain links TRBV2 to TRBJ1-2; D remains ambiguous. Germline values: CDR1 SNHLY, CDR2 FYNNEI. CDR3 length: 13 residues. Between the trimmed V and J ends, which lost 3 bases and 4 bases, there was a span of 9 bases. CDR3 coding DNA: TGTGCCAGCAGTGAGGTCCGACCCTATGGCTACACCTTC. It codes for CASSEVRPYGYTF.

The rearrangement links TRBV7-6 to TRBJ1-5; D is possibly TRBD1 (5 bases). V was trimmed by 2 bases and J by 3 bases, leaving 11 bases between them. CDR1 and CDR2 (germline): SGHVS, FNYEAQ. This CDR3 has 15 amino acids. The chain's CDR3 is CASSLLVGDNQPQHF. The CDR3 bases are TGTGCCAGCAGCTTACTGGTGGGGGACAATCAGCCCCAGCATTTT. Using reference TRBV7-6 and TRBJ1-5 for the parts outside the CDR3, the full variable domain is GAGVSQSPRYKVTKRGQDVALRCDPISGHVSLYWYRQALGQGPEFLTYFNYEAQQDKSGLPNDRFSAERPEGSISTLTIQRTEQRDSAMYRCASSLLVGDNQPQHFGDGTRLSIL.

V and J are TRBV4-1 and TRBJ2-7; D assignment may be TRBD1 or TRBD2 (6 bases each). Germline V gene data show CDR1 as MGHRA and CDR2 as YSYEKL. This CDR3 comprises 14 residues. V was pared by 1 base and J by 4 bases, with 11 bases between. The CDR3 region has the DNA TGCGCCAGCAGCCAAGCACAGGGACTTTACGAGCAGTACTTC. Translating gives CASSQAQGLYEQYF.

The table lists this clonotype with a few counts. CDR3 residues: CATQFRGRGKQETQYF. CDR3 nucleotide sequence: TGTGCCACCCAATTTCGGGGCAGGGGGAAACAAGAGACCCAGTACTTC. This chain links TRBV28 with TRBJ2-5, with TRBD1 matching over 7 bases. The CDR3 runs 16 residues. Looked up from germline, CDR1 is MDHEN and CDR2 is SYDVKM. The J segment lost 2 bases and the V segment lost 10 bases, leaving 16 bases of the junction unmatched.

This clonotype has just a few counts. The chain joins TRBV19 to TRBJ2-1; the D is unclear. The V end was cut by 9 bases, the J end by 6 bases, with 12 bases between. Germline CDR1 is LNHDA and CDR2 is SQIVND (reference sequence). There are 12 residues in the CDR3. CDR3 DNA: TGTGCCAGCAAGACTGGGGTCAATGAGCAGTTCTTC. Amino acids: CASKTGVNEQFF.

V usage is TRBV20-1 and J usage is TRBJ2-5; D remains unclear. Germline CDR1 and CDR2: DFQATT and SNEGSKA (reference sequence). CDR3 length: 12 amino acids. V was trimmed by 5 bases and J by 1 base, leaving 8 bases between them. CDR3: CSASSSQETQYF. CDR3 sequence (DNA): TGCAGTGCTTCCTCTTCCCAAGAGACCCAGTACTTC.

This rearrangement joins TRBV20-1 to TRBJ2-3, with 10 bases fitting TRBD1. The CDR3 has 14 amino acids. J was trimmed by 3 bases and V by 7 bases; bases with no gene match: 7. Germline V CDR1 and CDR2: DFQATT, SNEGSKA (reference sequence). This CDR3 reads CSVSSGQGTDTQYF. The CDR3 DNA reads as TGCAGTGTCTCCTCGGGACAGGGGACAGATACGCAGTATTTT.

The rearrangement uses TRBV12-5 and TRBJ2-1; either TRBD1 or TRBD2 may supply D (6 bases each). Trimming left V 0 bases short and J 0 bases short, with 15 bases between. The CDR3 totals 18 residues. The germline gives CDR1 LGHNT, CDR2 FRNRAP. The CDR3 loop reads CASGLVWGAGGSYNEQFF. The CDR3 nucleotides are TGTGCTAGTGGTTTGGTATGGGGGGCTGGGGGCTCCTACAATGAGCAGTTCTTC.